This entry lists 8 T cell receptor beta chains sequenced from one sample in a study of spatial heterogeneity in lung cancer. Time point of the sample: sample taken at primary tumor resection. Researchers sequenced whole RNA taken from tumor, nontumor lung or frozen PBMC without sorting. Via MiXCR, TCRdb re-called the 5' RACE reads, giving one row per CDR3 protein. The repertoire holds tens of thousands of distinct CDR3 sequences, about 12% seen once, with roughly 39% in the top ten. The sequences come from PBMCs, collected at surgery. These receptors all come from a male donor with early-stage non-small cell lung cancer.

The rearrangement links TRBV9 to TRBJ2-1, with D perhaps TRBD2 (6 bases). V lost 0 bases to trimming and J lost 1 base, with 14 bases between them. The CDR3 spans 17 residues. CDR1 is SGDLS and CDR2 is YYNGEE in the germline V gene. The CDR3 spells CASSVGLGGGSYNEQFF. CDR3 in DNA: TGTGCCAGCAGCGTAGGACTGGGGGGAGGATCCTACAATGAGCAGTTCTTC. Full variable domain (outside the CDR3, taken from reference TRBV9 and TRBJ2-1): DSGVTQTPKHLITATGQRVTLRCSPRSGDLSVYWYQQSLDQGLQFLIQYYNGEERAKGNILERFSAQQFPDLHSELNLSSLELGDSALYFCASSVGLGGGSYNEQFFGPGTRLTVL.

The rearrangement joins TRBV6-1 to TRBJ1-3; D may be TRBD1 (5 bases). The ends were cut back, 6 bases at V and 2 bases at J, with 8 bases in the middle. Germline-derived CDR1 and CDR2 are MNHNS and SASEGT. CDR3 size: 13 residues. Written as DNA, the CDR3 is TGTGCCAGCAGAAGGGACGCTGGAAACACCATATATTTT. Residues: CASRRDAGNTIYF.

This clonotype was picked up many times. In DNA form, the CDR3 reads TGCGCCAGCAGCCAAGATGAGGGTGGCTACACCTTC. Protein sequence: CASSQDEGGYTF. This chain joins TRBV4-3 and TRBJ1-2; D gene unclear. Per germline, CDR1 LGHNA and CDR2 YSLEER. V was pared by 0 bases and J by 7 bases, with 6 bases between. The CDR3 length is 12 residues.

This clonotype was counted a few times. The chain employs TRBV5-1 and TRBJ1-2; tentatively, D is TRBD1 (6 bases). Trimming took off 0 bases at V and 0 bases at J, with 12 bases between the two ends. Looked up from germline, CDR1 is SGHRS and CDR2 is YFSETQ. This CDR3 is 16 amino acids long. This chain's CDR3 is CASSLATGAANYGYTF. CDR3 bases: TGCGCCAGCAGCTTGGCTACGGGGGCAGCTAACTATGGCTACACCTTC.

This sequence joins TRBV12-3 or TRBV12-4 and TRBJ2-2; TRBD2 matches at 7 bases. The ends lost 1 base at V and 7 bases at J; junction bases unmatched: 6. This CDR3 has 15 residues. In DNA, the CDR3 is TGTGCCAGCAGTTTAGGGCGGGAGCAGGGCGGGGAGCTGTTTTTT. Protein: CASSLGREQGGELFF.

The CDR3 DNA sequence: TGTGCCAGCAGCATGAGCAATCAGCCCCAGCATTTT. Its protein is CASSMSNQPQHF. V and J are TRBV7-9 and TRBJ1-5; D is ambiguous. Germline V gives CDR1 SEHNR, CDR2 FQNEAQ (reference sequence). Trimming left V 5 bases short and J 1 base short, with 3 bases between. The CDR3 is 12 amino acids.

Note on this clonotype: The junction and the germline gene differ at one end; a read error may be behind it. This rearrangement joins TRBV7-2 to TRBJ2-2; D call uncertain. The CDR3 extends over 14 amino acids. Per the germline V gene, CDR1 is SGHTA and CDR2 is FQGNSA. CDR3 amino acids: CASSLGVDTRELFF. In DNA, the CDR3 is TGTGCCAGCAGCTTAGGGGTTGACACCAGGGAGCTGTTTTTT.

A few counts support this clonotype. V is TRBV4-2 and J is TRBJ1-2, with D unclear. V was shortened by 0 bases and J by 4 bases, with 3 bases between the two germline ends. The CDR3 is made up of 12 amino acids. The germline CDR1 and CDR2 sequences are LGHNA and YNFKEQ. CDR3 sequence: CASSQDFYGYTF. CDR3 nucleotide sequence: TGTGCCAGCAGCCAAGATTTCTATGGCTACACCTTC.